These 30 T cell receptor beta chains came from one sample sequenced in a study of blood T cell repertoires in COVID-19. The repertoire was sequenced with immunoSEQ multiplex PCR; TCRdb's copy has only in-frame clones and lacks some. The sample has over 250,000 clones, over 65% seen once. Specimen: peripheral blood. The receptors stem from a woman aged 80 or older with acute or convalescent COVID-19.

The chain couples TRBV6-1 to TRBJ2-7; no clear D. Germline CDR1 reads MNHNS; CDR2 reads SASEGT. The V gene lost 2 bases and the J gene lost 7 bases, with 9 bases spanning the gap. There are 12 residues in the CDR3. CDR3 residues: CASSESRWEQYF. As DNA, the CDR3 is TGTGCCAGCAGTGAAAGCCGCTGGGAGCAGTACTTC.

The chain joins TRBV10-3 to TRBJ1-1; no clear D. Trimming took off 6 bases at V and 1 base at J, with 12 bases between the two ends. CDR1 is ENHRY and CDR2 is SYGVKD in the germline V gene. This CDR3 comprises 14 residues. The CDR3 here is CAIRKKGENTEAFF. CDR3 sequence (DNA): TGTGCCATCAGGAAGAAAGGAGAGAACACTGAAGCTTTCTTT.

This clone has only one observation. The V call is TRBV27, the J call TRBJ1-1; unclear D gene. The CDR3 is 13 amino acids. With 0 bases removed from V and 12 bases from J, the gap between germline ends came to 14 bases. Germline CDR1 is MNHEY and CDR2 is SMNVEV (reference sequence). The CDR3 DNA follows: TGTGCCAGCAGTTTATCTGCGACTAGATTAACTTTCTTT. Its translation is CASSLSATRLTFF.

V is TRBV6-1 and J is TRBJ2-5; 13 positions match TRBD2. There are 17 residues in the CDR3. Trimming at V came to 4 bases and at J to 5 bases, leaving 10 bases not matched to a gene. Germline values: CDR1 MNHNS, CDR2 SASEGT. CDR3 protein: CASSGVRTSGGWETQYF. In DNA form, the CDR3 reads TGTGCCAGCAGTGGCGTCCGGACTAGCGGGGGTTGGGAGACCCAGTACTTC.

The V call is TRBV27, the J call TRBJ1-5; 8 bases align to TRBD1. CDR1 is MNHEY and CDR2 is SMNVEV in the germline V gene (reference sequence). V was clipped by 6 bases and J by 6 bases; unmatched bases: 13. The CDR3 extends over 16 amino acids. CDR3 sequence reads: CASRKLGQGEGQPQHF. For the CDR3, the DNA is TGTGCCAGCAGGAAACTAGGACAGGGCGAGGGTCAGCCCCAGCATTTT.

The chain combines TRBV13 with TRBJ2-7; the match to TRBD1 covers 7 bases. The germline CDR1 and CDR2 sequences are PRHDT and FYEKMQ (reference sequence). V was pared by 4 bases and J by 3 bases, with 9 bases of the junction left unmatched. This CDR3 is 15 amino acids long. The CDR3 coding sequence is TGTGCCAGCAGCTCGGTACAGGGGAAGCACTACGAGCAGTACTTC. It yields the protein CASSSVQGKHYEQYF.

The V call is TRBV5-5, the J call TRBJ2-2, with 12 nucleotides matching TRBD1. Germline V gene lookup returns CDR1 SGHKS and CDR2 YYEKEE (reference sequence). The V gene end was trimmed by 0 bases and the J gene end by 2 bases; junction bases not matched to a gene: 5. The length of the CDR3 is 18 residues. The CDR3 sequence is CASSLAGTGGVNTGELFF. In DNA, the CDR3 is TGTGCCAGCAGCTTGGCGGGGACAGGGGGCGTAAACACCGGGGAGCTGTTTTTT.

The genes are TRBV14 and TRBJ1-2; D remains unclear. Germline loops: CDR1 SGHDN, CDR2 FVKESK. Trimming stripped 1 base from V and 5 bases from J, with 17 bases between. This CDR3 contains 16 residues. This CDR3 reads CASSQAGIRVGYGYTF. As DNA, the CDR3 is TGTGCCAGCAGCCAAGCGGGGATACGGGTAGGGTATGGCTACACCTTC.

The table lists this clone with a count of one. This chain links TRBV6-5 with TRBJ1-6, with D tentatively TRBD1 (6 bases). The CDR3 is 12 residues long. Germline CDR1 and CDR2: MNHEY and SVGAGI. With 5 bases removed from V and 12 bases from J, the gap between germline ends came to 11 bases. CDR3 nucleotide sequence: TGTGCCAGCAGTCTACAGGGTTTACCCCTCCACTTT. Its translation: CASSLQGLPLHF.

The chain joins TRBV6-2 or TRBV6-3 to TRBJ2-3; TRBD2 agrees at 9 bases. The CDR3 runs to 14 residues. The V gene's germline CDR1 is MNHEY and CDR2 SVGEGT. The ends lost 6 bases at V and 3 bases at J; junction bases unmatched: 4. The CDR3 nucleotides are TGTGCCAGCAGCCCTAGCGGGGTGACAGATACGCAGTATTTT. This sequence encodes CASSPSGVTDTQYF.

The chain couples TRBV9 to TRBJ2-3, with D possibly TRBD2 on 5 matching bases. The CDR3 extends over 15 amino acids. Trimming took off 2 bases at V and 6 bases at J, with 16 bases between the two ends. The germline V gene encodes CDR1 SGDLS and CDR2 YYNGEE. The CDR3 region is CASSVADDTRDTQYF. CDR3 nucleotide sequence: TGTGCCAGCAGCGTGGCGGACGACACTAGGGATACGCAGTATTTT.

This chain uses TRBV7-2 with TRBJ1-6; 9 bases fit TRBD1. The trim removed 6 bases at V and 8 bases at J, leaving 2 bases unmatched. Germline CDR1 SGHTA, CDR2 FQGNSA. The CDR3 sequence is 13 residues long. The CDR3 region has the DNA TGTGCCAGCAGACAGGGGGCTTATTCACCCCTCCACTTT. Amino acids: CASRQGAYSPLHF.

In its sample, this clone was seen a few times. V usage is TRBV5-1 and J usage is TRBJ1-1; D is unresolved. From germline, CDR1 is SGHRS and CDR2 YFSETQ. The ends were cut back, 7 bases at V and 0 bases at J, with 10 bases in the middle. The CDR3 has 13 amino acids. Here the CDR3 DNA reads TGCGCCAGCCAAGGAGGACTGAACACTGAAGCTTTCTTT. Translating it yields CASQGGLNTEAFF. The full variable domain, with the rest looked up from reference TRBV5-1 and TRBJ1-1, is KAGVTQTPRYLIKTRGQQVTLSCSPISGHRSVSWYQQTPGQGLQFLFEYFSETQRNKGNFPGRFSGRQFSNSRSEMNVSTLELGDSALYLCASQGGLNTEAFFGQGTRLTVV.

This clone has more than one count but fewer than ten. The J gene is TRBJ2-7, the V gene TRBV10-3; tentatively, D is TRBD1 (6 bases). Deletions cut 4 bases from V and 5 bases from J, with 12 bases between. There are 13 residues in the CDR3. Germline loops: CDR1 ENHRY, CDR2 SYGVKD. The CDR3 reads CAISVQGLNEQYF. As DNA, the CDR3 is TGTGCCATCAGTGTCCAGGGGCTTAACGAGCAGTACTTC.

V usage is TRBV19 and J usage is TRBJ1-6; the D gene is possibly TRBD1 (5 bases). V lost 3 bases to trimming and J lost 8 bases, with 20 bases between them. The CDR3 loop spans 17 amino acids. The germline gives CDR1 LNHDA, CDR2 SQIVND (reference sequence). For the CDR3, the DNA is TGTGCCAGTAGTATTGGGATAAGGGGATGGGGGGATTCACCCCTCCACTTT. Protein: CASSIGIRGWGDSPLHF.

The chain recombines TRBV25-1 with TRBJ1-1; a possible D gene is TRBD1 (6 bases). Looked up from germline, CDR1 is MGHDK and CDR2 is SYGVNS. The CDR3 runs to 15 residues. V lost 4 bases and J 4 bases, leaving 16 bases between the germline ends. CDR3 DNA: TGTGCCAGCAGTGTCTTTACGGGGGGCCCCACTGAAGCTTTCTTT. This gives the protein CASSVFTGGPTEAFF.

The rearrangement joins TRBV9 to TRBJ2-3; 8 bases agree with TRBD2. This CDR3 has 15 residues. Losses at the gene ends were 0 bases for V and 4 bases for J; bases not matched to a gene: 4. Germline values: CDR1 SGDLS, CDR2 YYNGEE. DNA of the CDR3: TGTGCCAGCAGCGTAGTATCGGGGGGGGCAGATACGCAGTATTTT. It specifies CASSVVSGGADTQYF. The full variable domain, completed using reference TRBV9 and TRBJ2-3, is DSGVTQTPKHLITATGQRVTLRCSPRSGDLSVYWYQQSLDQGLQFLIQYYNGEERAKGNILERFSAQQFPDLHSELNLSSLELGDSALYFCASSVVSGGADTQYFGPGTRLTVL.

This clone was recorded only once. The chain recombines TRBV25-1 with TRBJ1-5, with 7 bases matching TRBD1. Germline V gene lookup returns CDR1 MGHDK and CDR2 SYGVNS. The V gene end was trimmed by 5 bases and the J gene end by 1 base; junction bases not matched to a gene: 5. The CDR3 consists of 15 residues. CDR3 protein: CASSRGGGSNQPQHF. CDR3 in DNA: TGTGCCAGCAGTCGAGGGGGCGGAAGCAATCAGCCCCAGCATTTT.

CDR3 DNA: TGTGCCAGCAGGAGGTTCGCGAACACCGGGGAGCTGTTTTTT. Translation: CASRRFANTGELFF. V is TRBV7-7 and J is TRBJ2-2, with no clear D. Germline V lookup: CDR1 SSHAT, CDR2 FNYEAQ (reference sequence). The germline V and J ends were trimmed by 6 bases and 0 bases, with 8 bases remaining between them. The length of the CDR3 is 14 residues.

This clone has just a few counts. V and J are TRBV7-2 and TRBJ1-5, with 7 bases lining up with TRBD1. Germline trimming cut 4 bases from V and 10 bases from J; bases unmatched to any gene: 10. The CDR3 is 14 amino acids. CDR1 and CDR2 (germline): SGHTA, FQGNSA. In nucleotides, the CDR3 is TGTGCCAGCAGCTCCTCAGGGGGGAGAAGCCCCCAGCATTTT. Its protein product is CASSSSGGRSPQHF.

This sequence joins TRBV2 and TRBJ1-2; a weak D match, TRBD1 (6 bases). This CDR3 has 16 residues. Trimming cost V 1 base and J 2 bases, with 14 bases left between them. Per the germline V gene, CDR1 is SNHLY and CDR2 is FYNNEI. The CDR3 DNA is TGTGCCAGCAGTGAAGTCCGACCGGGACACAACTATGGCTACACCTTC. Protein: CASSEVRPGHNYGYTF.

The rearrangement joins TRBV7-2 to TRBJ1-2, with D perhaps TRBD1 (5 bases). CDR3 size: 16 residues. Per the germline V gene, CDR1 is SGHTA and CDR2 is FQGNSA. V lost 2 bases and J 6 bases, leaving 19 bases between the germline ends. In nucleotides, the CDR3 is TGTGCCAGCAGCTTAAGGTCCGGGGACTATGGGGATGGCTACACCTTC. This encodes CASSLRSGDYGDGYTF.

The rearrangement joins TRBV9 to TRBJ2-5, with D possibly being TRBD2 (6 bases). V was pared by 0 bases and J by 4 bases, with 16 bases between. This CDR3 has 16 amino acids. CDR1 is SGDLS, CDR2 YYNGEE, per germline. DNA of the CDR3: TGTGCCAGCAGCGTAGGATACCCGGGAGTAGGAGAGACCCAGTACTTC. Protein: CASSVGYPGVGETQYF. Together with reference TRBV9 and TRBJ2-5, the CDR3 gives the full variable domain: DSGVTQTPKHLITATGQRVTLRCSPRSGDLSVYWYQQSLDQGLQFLIQYYNGEERAKGNILERFSAQQFPDLHSELNLSSLELGDSALYFCASSVGYPGVGETQYFGPGTRLLVL.

The chain carries TRBV4-1 and TRBJ2-1; 8 bases align to TRBD2. CDR1 is MGHRA, CDR2 YSYEKL, per germline. Trimming at V came to 1 base and at J to 4 bases, leaving 6 bases not matched to a gene. CDR3 length: 16 amino acids. In DNA form, the CDR3 reads TGCGCCAGCAGCCAAGCGGGGGGGCTAGCGTACAATGAGCAGTTCTTC. Its translation is CASSQAGGLAYNEQFF.

The rearrangement joins TRBV24-1 to TRBJ2-5; 10 positions match TRBD2. The CDR3 runs to 17 residues. Germline V gene lookup returns CDR1 KGHDR and CDR2 SFDVKD. The V gene end was trimmed by 1 base and the J gene end by 3 bases; junction bases not matched to a gene: 7. The CDR3 protein is CATSDLSGGGSEETQYF. DNA for the CDR3: TGTGCCACCAGTGATTTAAGCGGGGGGGGATCCGAAGAGACCCAGTACTTC.

This chain joins TRBV19 and TRBJ1-5; D is unresolved. Germline CDR1 and CDR2: LNHDA and SQIVND (reference sequence). The CDR3 loop spans 13 amino acids. V was shortened by 6 bases and J by 4 bases, with 10 bases between the two germline ends. The CDR3 loop reads CASRNSWNQPQHF. In DNA, the CDR3 is TGTGCCAGTAGGAACAGCTGGAATCAGCCCCAGCATTTT.

This chain links TRBV6-6 with TRBJ1-1; TRBD1 matches 7 bases. Trimming at V came to 6 bases and at J to 1 base, leaving 5 bases not matched to a gene. The germline gives CDR1 MNHNY, CDR2 SVGAGI (reference sequence). The CDR3 is 14 amino acids. The CDR3 nucleotides read TGTGCCAGCAGCATCGACAGGGCGAACACTGAAGCTTTCTTT. Its protein product is CASSIDRANTEAFF.

The chain is built from TRBV5-6 and TRBJ2-7; 11 bases are shared with TRBD2. The CDR3 is made up of 17 amino acids. Germline V lookup: CDR1 SGHDT, CDR2 YYEEEE. The trim removed 4 bases at V and 2 bases at J, leaving 11 bases unmatched. The DNA for the CDR3 is TGTGCCAGCAGCCTGCCAATGACTAGCGGGGCCCCCTACGAGCAGTACTTC. This codes for CASSLPMTSGAPYEQYF.

J is TRBJ1-1 and V is TRBV5-1; TRBD1 agrees at 8 bases. The V and J ends lost 2 bases and 5 bases, in that order; junction bases with no gene match: 5. Germline V gene lookup returns CDR1 SGHRS and CDR2 YFSETQ. The CDR3 runs to 14 residues. The CDR3 loop reads CASSFQGAGTEAFF. The CDR3 nucleotides are TGCGCCAGCAGCTTTCAGGGGGCGGGAACTGAAGCTTTCTTT.

V gene TRBV15 combines with J gene TRBJ2-1; D is unresolved. The germline V gene encodes CDR1 LNHNV and CDR2 YYDKDF (reference sequence). Trimming left V 2 bases short and J 5 bases short, with 10 bases between. The CDR3 covers 14 residues. The CDR3 bases are TGTGCCACCAGCAGACAGATGGAGAACAATGAGCAGTTCTTC. It yields the protein CATSRQMENNEQFF.